This is a list of T cell receptor beta chains from one sample in a study of cytomegalovirus exposure and HLA in healthy donors. Profiling relied on immunoSEQ multiplex PCR, and the TCRdb table lists in-frame clones only, not all of them. Of about 240,000 clones in the sample, 86% are singletons; the top ten hold around 1.3%. Sequenced material: PBMCs. These receptor sequences come from a woman in her 30s in good health and CMV-seropositive. CDR3s include the opening cysteine and the closing phenylalanine or tryptophan. A D gene is named only where the DNA matches it firmly. Clone size is stated in some rows and not others, as once, few, many or a class when expanded.

>-|TRBJ2-6|TRBV6-1|-
TGTGCCAGCAGTGAAGCGACTTCTGGGGCCAACGTCCTGACTTTC
CASSEATSGANVLTF
>-|TRBJ2-7|TRBV10-3|TRBD1
TGTGCCGTCTCGACGCCGGACCGGACAGGGTACGAGCAGTACTTC
CAVSTPDRTGYEQYF
>-|TRBJ2-4|TRBV11-2|-
TGTGCCAGCAGCTTAGATTTAACCCTGCGGAACATTCAGTACTTC
CASSLDLTLRNIQYF
>-|TRBJ2-1|TRBV14|-
TGTGCCAGCAGCCAATCTCGACAAGCATACAATGAGCAGTTCTTC
CASSQSRQAYNEQFF
>-|TRBJ2-2|TRBV5-1|-
TGCGCCAGCAGCTTACTAGCAGCTGGGTACACCGGGGAGCTGTTTTTT
CASSLLAAGYTGELFF
>-|TRBJ2-1|TRBV27|TRBD2
TGTGCCAGCAGCCCTAGCGGACCTGACAATGAGCAGTTCTTC
CASSPSGPDNEQFF
>-|TRBJ2-7|TRBV15|-
TGTGCCACCAGCAGAGATCGCGGGGCCTACGAGCAGTACTTC
CATSRDRGAYEQYF
>-|TRBJ2-3|TRBV29-1|TRBD2
TGCAGCGTGGATCTGGGGGGGGATACGCAGTATTTT
CSVDLGGDTQYF
>-|TRBJ1-3|TRBV5-1|TRBD1
TGCGCCAGCAGCGGAGGGACAGGGGCTCGGGAAACCATATATTTT
CASSGGTGARETIYF
>-|TRBJ1-5|TRBV28|TRBD1
TGTGCCAGCAGTCTGGGACAGGGTATGCAGCCCCAGCATTTT
CASSLGQGMQPQHF
>-|TRBJ1-2|TRBV27|-
TGTGCCAGCAGTTTATCTATTCGGGACACCCACTATGGCTACACCTTC
CASSLSIRDTHYGYTF
>-|TRBJ2-5|TRBV11-3|TRBD2
TGTGCCAGCAGCCCCCATGGACTAGCGGTGACCCAGTACTTC
CASSPHGLAVTQYF
>-|TRBJ2-7|TRBV27|-
TGTGCCAGCAGCCCCTCGACCTCGGGGGTCCCCTACGAGCAGTACTTC
CASSPSTSGVPYEQYF
>-|TRBJ2-2|TRBV7-8|-
TGTGCGGAGGGAGAACGGGGCACCGGGGAGCTGTTTTTT
CAEGERGTGELFF
>-|TRBJ2-2|TRBV29-1|TRBD1
TGCAGCGTTTCGACAGGGGCGGATGTATCCGGGGAGCTGTTTTTT
CSVSTGADVSGELFF
>few|TRBJ2-7|TRBV18|-
TGTGCCAGCTCACCACAGGGGTCGGGTGAGCAGTACTTC
CASSPQGSGEQYF
>-|TRBJ2-7|TRBV7-9|TRBD1
TGTGCCAGCAGCTACTCCGGGACAGGGGCCTACGAGCAGTACTTC
CASSYSGTGAYEQYF
>-|TRBJ1-1|TRBV27|-
TGTGCCAGCAGTCCAAGACAGGACCTGAACACTGAAGCTTTCTTT
CASSPRQDLNTEAFF
>once|TRBJ2-7|TRBV7-2|TRBD1
TGTGCCAGCAGCCACCGGGACAGTCTCTACGAGCAGTACTTC
CASSHRDSLYEQYF
>-|TRBJ2-1|TRBV10-3|-
TGTGCCATCAGTGAGGCTAGCTCCTACAATGAGCAGTTCTTC
CAISEASSYNEQFF
>-|TRBJ1-5|TRBV15|-
TGTGCCACCAGCAGAGATATGGACAGAAGAAATCAGCCCCAGCATTTT
CATSRDMDRRNQPQHF
>-|TRBJ1-1|TRBV7-8|TRBD1
TGTGCCAGCAGCCCAGGGACAGGGGCGAACACTGAAGCTTTCTTT
CASSPGTGANTEAFF
>-|TRBJ2-2|TRBV6-6|-
TGTGCCAGCCTCGACAGATTCACCGGGGAGCTGTTTTTT
CASLDRFTGELFF
>-|TRBJ2-5|TRBV5-1|TRBD1
TGCGCCAGCCAATGGGGTGGCAGGGGGCTTTTCGAGACCCAGTACTTC
CASQWGGRGLFETQYF
>-|TRBJ1-3|TRBV5-1|TRBD1
TGCGCCAGCAGCTTTTCGGCAGGGGGTGGAAACACCATATATTTT
CASSFSAGGGNTIYF
>once|TRBJ2-7|TRBV6-5|-
TGTGCCAGCAGTGAGGCAGACGAGCAGTACTTC
CASSEADEQYF
>few|TRBJ2-4|TRBV28|-
TGTGCCAGCAGTTTAAGTGCGCGGGACATTCAGTACTTC
CASSLSARDIQYF
>-|TRBJ2-1|TRBV5-1|-
TGCGCCAGCAGTCCTAATTACGGTGAGCAGTTCTTC
CASSPNYGEQFF
>few|TRBJ2-7|TRBV4-1|-
TGCGCCAGCAGCCACGGACTGGGCTCCTACGAGCAGTACTTC
CASSHGLGSYEQYF
>-|TRBJ2-3|TRBV5-6|-
TGTGCCAGCAGCTTGTTTCACACAGATACGCAGTATTTT
CASSLFHTDTQYF
>-|TRBJ2-1|TRBV27|-
TGTGCCAGCAGCCGGCCTAGGGACAGGGGAGGGGTATGGACTAGCGGAGCTTACAATGAGCAGTTCTTC
CASSRPRDRGGVWTSGAYNEQFF